The 2 T cell receptor beta chains presented below share a single source sample, sequenced in a study of T cell responses to AZD1222 COVID-19 vaccine. Clones were sequenced by immunoSEQ multiplex PCR, and TCRdb holds only the in-frame ones, with some missing. The data hold more than 250,000 clones, with approximately 93% observed a single time. Material: peripheral blood, obtained on day 0 of AZD1222 vaccination. Source of these receptors: an adult in good health.

The chain employs TRBV3-1 (or the pseudogene TRBV3-2) and TRBJ2-7; 8 bases line up with TRBD1. With 4 bases clipped from V and 2 bases from J, the junction kept 4 bases outside the gene matches. Germline CDR1 LGHDT, CDR2 YNNKEL (reference sequence). This CDR3 is 14 amino acids long. The CDR3 region is CASSPGQGPYEQYF. CDR3 in DNA: TGTGCCAGCAGCCCTGGACAGGGCCCCTACGAGCAGTACTTC.

The chain joins TRBV19 to TRBJ2-2, with 10 bases matching TRBD1. The germline V gene encodes CDR1 LNHDA and CDR2 SQIVND (reference sequence). The CDR3 sequence is 15 residues long. V lost 6 bases to trimming and J lost 4 bases; unmatched junction nucleotides: 5. This chain's CDR3 is CASRPGQGLTGELFF. The CDR3 bases are TGTGCCAGTAGGCCGGGACAGGGGCTCACCGGGGAGCTGTTTTTT.